These 30 T cell receptor beta chains were sequenced from one sample in a study of T cell responses to AZD1222 COVID-19 vaccine. The protocol was immunoSEQ multiplex PCR, while the TCRdb copy is restricted to in-frame clones and leaves out a portion. Of roughly 110,000 clones listed, about 90% are singletons. The source was peripheral blood, collected 28 days after the second AZD1222 dose. The receptors derive from an adult who received the AZD1222 COVID-19 vaccine.

V gene TRBV5-1 combines with J gene TRBJ1-1, with D unclear. Trimming removed 1 base from V and 6 bases from J, with 7 bases in between. CDR3 length: 12 amino acids. The V gene's germline CDR1 is SGHRS and CDR2 YFSETQ. The CDR3 is CASSLTEAEAFF. The CDR3 coding sequence is TGCGCCAGCAGCTTGACAGAAGCTGAAGCTTTCTTT.

CDR3 nucleotide sequence: TGTGCCAGCAGTCCAAAGCAGACAGTAACTAATGAAAAACTGTTTTTT. It is translated as CASSPKQTVTNEKLFF. This chain links TRBV3-1 (or the pseudogene TRBV3-2) with TRBJ1-4; TRBD1 might be the D (5 bases). The CDR3 covers 16 residues. Trimming took off 6 bases at V and 1 base at J, with 15 bases between the two ends. Germline values: CDR1 LGHDT, CDR2 YNNKEL (reference sequence).

J is TRBJ2-1 and V is TRBV3-1 (or the pseudogene TRBV3-2), with 12 nucleotides matching TRBD1. CDR1 LGHDT and CDR2 YNNKEL come from the germline V gene (reference sequence). J gave up 6 bases and V 3 bases, and 3 bases lay outside the gene matches. This CDR3 contains 15 residues. In DNA form, the CDR3 reads TGTGCCAGCAGCCACGGGACAGGGGGCTTCAATGAGCAGTTCTTC. Encoded protein: CASSHGTGGFNEQFF.

The chain combines TRBV9 with TRBJ2-2; the match to TRBD1 covers 8 bases. With V trimmed by 5 bases and J by 6 bases, 3 bases remained unmatched. Germline-derived CDR1 and CDR2 are SGDLS and YYNGEE. This CDR3 region has 13 residues. CDR3 sequence reads: CASRPTGAGELFF. CDR3 sequence (DNA): TGTGCCAGCAGGCCGACAGGGGCCGGGGAGCTGTTTTTT.

This chain links TRBV7-3 with TRBJ1-1; D may be TRBD1 (5 bases). Trimming pared 3 bases from V and 2 bases from J, leaving 10 bases between. The CDR3 runs to 14 residues. The germline CDR1 and CDR2 sequences are SGHTA and FQGTGA. The CDR3 is CASSLDNVNTEAFF. The CDR3 DNA sequence: TGTGCCAGCAGCTTGGACAACGTCAACACTGAAGCTTTCTTT.

The chain carries TRBV30 and TRBJ1-5; D is possibly TRBD1 (6 bases). V was trimmed by 1 base and J by 5 bases, leaving 9 bases between them. This CDR3 has 13 residues. CDR1 and CDR2 (germline): GTSNPN, SVGIG (reference sequence). DNA for the CDR3: TGTGCCTGGAGTGAGGCAGGGGATCAGCCCCAGCATTTT. This sequence encodes CAWSEAGDQPQHF.

The rearrangement joins TRBV5-1 to TRBJ1-6; D is uncertain. Germline assignment: CDR1 SGHRS and CDR2 YFSETQ. This CDR3 region has 14 residues. V lost 4 bases and J lost 6, with 11 bases in between. CDR3 coding DNA: TGCGCCAGCAGCCAGGAGGAGGGTAATTCACCCCTCCACTTT. Translating gives CASSQEEGNSPLHF.

The chain is built from TRBV4-1 and TRBJ2-1, with TRBD1 as a possible D gene (8 bases). Germline CDR1 is MGHRA and CDR2 is YSYEKL. The ends were cut back, 1 base at V and 3 bases at J, with 13 bases in the middle. The CDR3 contains 16 residues. The CDR3 region is CASSQGTGTNYNEQFF. Written as DNA, the CDR3 is TGCGCCAGCAGCCAAGGGACAGGGACTAACTACAATGAGCAGTTCTTC.

The V and J genes are TRBV20-1 and TRBJ2-1; 7 positions agree with TRBD1. V was pared by 3 bases and J by 6 bases, with 5 bases of the junction left unmatched. This CDR3 contains 13 residues. Germline V gene lookup returns CDR1 DFQATT and CDR2 SNEGSKA (reference sequence). CDR3 protein: CSASRDSSNEQFF. CDR3 bases: TGCAGTGCTAGTCGGGACAGCTCCAATGAGCAGTTCTTC.

The gene calls are TRBV3-1 (or the pseudogene TRBV3-2) and TRBJ1-6; no definite D call. Germline CDR1 reads LGHDT; CDR2 reads YNNKEL (reference sequence). The length of the CDR3 is 17 residues. Trimming took off 0 bases at V and 2 bases at J, with 11 bases between the two ends. The CDR3 protein is CASSQDSSGAYNSPLHF. The CDR3 bases are TGTGCCAGCAGCCAAGATAGTTCCGGGGCCTATAATTCACCCCTCCACTTT.

The rearrangement links TRBV6-6 to TRBJ1-2; D unclear. Trimming took off 5 bases at V and 8 bases at J, with 15 bases between the two ends. The CDR3 length is 13 residues. Germline CDR1 MNHNY, CDR2 SVGAGI (reference sequence). CDR3 loop: CASSDETLGGYTF. CDR3 DNA sequence: TGTGCCAGCAGTGACGAAACATTGGGGGGCTACACCTTC.

Only one count was recorded for this clone. The chain is built from TRBV12-3 or TRBV12-4 and TRBJ1-2, with D possibly matching TRBD1 (6 bases). V lost 3 bases and J lost 7, with 12 bases in between. CDR3 length: 13 amino acids. CDR3 sequence reads: CASSLWGAAGYTF. Here the CDR3 DNA reads TGTGCCAGCAGTTTGTGGGGGGCTGCTGGCTACACCTTC.

CDR3 DNA sequence: TGTGCCAGCAGCCAATCGGTGACTCCCCAAGAGACCCAGTACTTC. This sequence encodes CASSQSVTPQETQYF. The rearrangement links TRBV3-1 (or the pseudogene TRBV3-2) to TRBJ2-5, with D uncertain. Trimming stripped 2 bases from V and 1 base from J, with 11 bases between. The CDR3 runs to 15 residues. Germline V gene data show CDR1 as LGHDT and CDR2 as YNNKEL (reference sequence).

The rearrangement uses TRBV6-5 and TRBJ2-7; 7 positions match TRBD2. V trimming: 5 bases; J trimming: 3 bases; junction bases outside the gene matches: 10. The CDR3 is 15 amino acids. The germline CDR1 and CDR2 sequences are MNHEY and SVGAGI. The CDR3 is CASSPGEGIGYEQYF. The CDR3, as DNA: TGTGCCAGCAGTCCTGGGGAGGGGATTGGCTACGAGCAGTACTTC.

This clone was observed once. The chain joins TRBV11-2 to TRBJ1-5; D gene ambiguous. Germline loops: CDR1 SGHAT, CDR2 FQNNGV. The CDR3 loop spans 13 amino acids. Trimming cost V 1 base and J 6 bases, with 7 bases left between them. The CDR3 DNA sequence: TGTGCCAGCAGCTTAGGGGTTGGTCAGCCCCAGCATTTT. As protein: CASSLGVGQPQHF. Filled out from reference TRBV11-2 and TRBJ1-5, the complete variable domain reads EAGVAQSPRYKIIEKRQSVAFWCNPISGHATLYWYQQILGQGPKLLIQFQNNGVVDDSQLPKDRFSAERLKGVDSTLKIQPAKLEDSAVYLCASSLGVGQPQHFGDGTRLSIL.

CDR3 DNA sequence: TGCAGTGCTAGTAAGCTTGGGGGCTACACCTTC. Translating gives CSASKLGGYTF. The chain links TRBV20-1 to TRBJ1-2; D unclear. Trimming pared 3 bases from V and 8 bases from J, leaving 10 bases between. The CDR3 loop spans 11 amino acids. CDR1 DFQATT and CDR2 SNEGSKA come from the germline V gene (reference sequence).

This CDR3 reads CASSPPEKMNTEAFF. The CDR3 nucleotides read TGTGCCAGCTCACCCCCTGAGAAAATGAACACTGAAGCTTTCTTT. V is TRBV18 and J is TRBJ1-1; D is ambiguous. Looked up from germline, CDR1 is KGHSH and CDR2 is LQKENI. The CDR3 loop spans 15 amino acids. V lost 3 bases, J lost 0 bases, and 11 bases lay in between.

This clone has only one observation. This chain uses TRBV5-5 with TRBJ2-7, with 8 nucleotides matching TRBD2. V dropped 4 bases and J dropped 5; count of bases not matched to a gene: 14. Germline loops: CDR1 SGHKS, CDR2 YYEKEE (reference sequence). CDR3 length: 16 residues. The CDR3 protein is CASSPYGGARSHEQYF. The CDR3 nucleotides read TGTGCCAGCAGCCCTTACGGGGGGGCGCGATCCCACGAGCAGTACTTC. The variable domain in full, completed from reference TRBV5-5 and TRBJ2-7, reads DAGVTQSPTHLIKTRGQQVTLRCSPISGHKSVSWYQQVLGQGPQFIFQYYEKEERGRGNFPDRFSARQFPNYSSELNVNALLLGDSALYLCASSPYGGARSHEQYFGPGTRLTVT.

The gene calls are TRBV7-2 and TRBJ2-1; 11 positions match TRBD2. The CDR3 runs to 15 residues. Germline CDR1 and CDR2: SGHTA and FQGNSA. V lost 4 bases, J lost 6 bases, and 5 bases stayed unmatched. The CDR3 loop is CASSSGTSGPNEQFF. The DNA for the CDR3 is TGTGCCAGCAGCTCCGGGACTAGCGGACCCAATGAGCAGTTCTTC.

The V call is TRBV7-2, the J call TRBJ2-4; D is uncertain. Germline V lookup: CDR1 SGHTA, CDR2 FQGNSA. V was clipped by 2 bases and J by 6 bases, with 8 bases between them. The CDR3 consists of 13 residues. CDR3 amino acids: CASSLTSPNIQYF. The CDR3 nucleotides read TGTGCCAGCAGCTTAACCAGCCCAAACATTCAGTACTTC.

The chain recombines TRBV5-5 with TRBJ2-1; D gene unclear. Germline CDR1 reads SGHKS; CDR2 reads YYEKEE (reference sequence). V was pared by 2 bases and J by 14 bases, with 11 bases between. CDR3 size: 11 residues. The CDR3 region has the DNA TGTGCCAGCAGCTTTCAAGGGAAAGAGTTCTTC. Translated, it gives CASSFQGKEFF. The full variable domain, rest sourced from reference TRBV5-5 and TRBJ2-1, is DAGVTQSPTHLIKTRGQQVTLRCSPISGHKSVSWYQQVLGQGPQFIFQYYEKEERGRGNFPDRFSARQFPNYSSELNVNALLLGDSALYLCASSFQGKEFFGPGTRLTVL.

This clone was observed once. The rearrangement links TRBV6-5 to TRBJ2-3; 7 bases agree with TRBD1. Losses at the gene ends were 8 bases for V and 2 bases for J; bases not matched to a gene: 4. Germline V CDR1 and CDR2: MNHEY, SVGAGI. The CDR3 is 13 residues long. As DNA, the CDR3 is TGTGCCAGCGAGGGGGCCTTCACAGATACGCAGTATTTT. Translating gives CASEGAFTDTQYF.

This clone was detected only once. This chain uses TRBV27 with TRBJ1-6; D is unresolved. The CDR3 sequence is 17 residues long. V was trimmed by 0 bases and J by 8 bases, leaving 17 bases between them. The germline CDR1 and CDR2 sequences are MNHEY and SMNVEV (reference sequence). CDR3 amino acids: CASSLSRRRAGYSPLHF. Written as DNA, the CDR3 is TGTGCCAGCAGTTTATCTCGGCGAAGGGCGGGTTATTCACCCCTCCACTTT.

The chain links TRBV6-1 to TRBJ2-7; no clear D gene. The germline gives CDR1 MNHNS, CDR2 SASEGT. This CDR3 region has 12 residues. Trimming removed 0 bases at V and 7 bases at J, with 7 bases between. In DNA form, the CDR3 reads TGTGCCAGCAGTGAAGCGTTAACAGAGCAGTACTTC. Encoded protein: CASSEALTEQYF.

The V and J genes are TRBV7-2 and TRBJ1-2; D is uncertain. The CDR3 is made up of 13 amino acids. Per germline, CDR1 SGHTA and CDR2 FQGNSA. The V end lost 2 bases, the J end lost 6 bases, and 10 bases lay between the germline ends. The CDR3 region is CASSLLWADGYTF. The CDR3, as DNA: TGTGCCAGCAGCTTACTTTGGGCAGATGGCTACACCTTC. The variable domain in full, completed from reference TRBV7-2 and TRBJ1-2, reads GAGVSQSPSNKVTEKGKDVELRCDPISGHTALYWYRQSLGQGLEFLIYFQGNSAPDKSGLPSDRFSAERTGGSVSTLTIQRTQQEDSAVYLCASSLLWADGYTFGSGTRLTVV.

This clone was recorded a few times. The CDR3 DNA is TGTGCCACCAGCAGAGTTGCGGGCTCTAATGAAAAACTGTTTTTT. Translation gives CATSRVAGSNEKLFF. The chain has TRBV15 and TRBJ1-4, with D unclear. The CDR3 extends over 15 amino acids. V lost 1 base to trimming and J lost 3 bases, with 9 bases between them. Germline loops: CDR1 LNHNV, CDR2 YYDKDF (reference sequence).

This sequence joins TRBV9 and TRBJ2-5; no firm D call. CDR3 length: 15 residues. The V end was cut by 3 bases, the J end by 3 bases, with 15 bases between. CDR1 and CDR2 (germline): SGDLS, YYNGEE. The CDR3 DNA sequence: TGTGCCAGCAGCGGCACCAGCGCCTATGAAGAGACCCAGTACTTC. Its protein product is CASSGTSAYEETQYF.

A note on this clone: Relative to the germline gene, one junction end is altered; a read error may explain this. This chain links TRBV4-1 with TRBJ2-7; TRBD2 aligns across 10 bases. Germline CDR1 and CDR2: MGHRA and YSYEKL. The CDR3 sequence is 15 residues long. CDR3 coding DNA: TGCGCCAGCAGCCCGGTGCCCAGAAGCGGGGGGGCCCAGGACTTC. Encoded protein: CASSPVPRSGGAQDF.

The chain has TRBV4-3 and TRBJ2-1; D gene uncertain. CDR1 and CDR2 from the germline V gene are LGHNA and YSLEER. The CDR3 spans 16 residues. V shed 0 bases and J shed 4 bases, with 13 bases lying between them. Here the CDR3 DNA reads TGCGCCAGCAGCCAAGATCCGGGTGGAGCTTACAATGAGCAGTTCTTC. Translated: CASSQDPGGAYNEQFF.

The chain recombines TRBV7-8 with TRBJ1-3; D gene uncertain. V lost 1 base, J lost 6 bases, and 4 bases lay in between. This CDR3 is 12 amino acids long. Germline V lookup: CDR1 SGHVS, CDR2 FQNEAQ. The DNA of the CDR3 is TGTGCCAGCAGCTTAGGGGCAAACACCATATATTTT. It is translated as CASSLGANTIYF.